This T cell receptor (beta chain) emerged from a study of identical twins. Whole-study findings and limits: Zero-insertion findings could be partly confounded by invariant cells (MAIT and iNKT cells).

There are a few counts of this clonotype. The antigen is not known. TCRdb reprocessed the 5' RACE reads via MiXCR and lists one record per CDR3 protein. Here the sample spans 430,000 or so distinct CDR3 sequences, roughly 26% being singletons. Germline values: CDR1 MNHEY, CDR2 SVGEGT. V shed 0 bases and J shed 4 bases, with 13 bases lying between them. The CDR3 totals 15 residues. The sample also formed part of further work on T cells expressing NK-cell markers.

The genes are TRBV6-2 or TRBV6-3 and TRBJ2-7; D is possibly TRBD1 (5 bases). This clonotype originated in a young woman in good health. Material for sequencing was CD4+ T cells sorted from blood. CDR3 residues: CASSYSSGHGYEQYF. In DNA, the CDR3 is TGTGCCAGCAGTTACTCGAGTGGACACGGATACGAGCAGTACTTC.